This T cell receptor (beta chain) was recorded in a study of post-analysis software for immune sequencing data. Study details: Included among the disease courses, which were recorded for the cohort, were relapsing-remitting, secondary progressive and progressive-relapsing multiple sclerosis. Findings and caveats of the study: The five TRBV segments detected at higher frequency in patients than in controls included TRBV5-6, TRBV5-1 and TRBV20-1. Strong co-clustering by F measure was seen for same-batch samples. Among multiple sclerosis patients, normalized Chao1 diversity was significantly below that of controls.

Trimming removed 4 bases from V and 2 bases from J, with 7 bases in between. In germline, CDR1 is LGHNT, CDR2 FRNRAP. This CDR3 comprises 13 residues. This clonotype was detected only a few times. Antigen specificity is unknown. Prepared TCR beta cDNA libraries contained unique molecular identifiers. TCRdb analysed the PCR reads with MiXCR anew, one entry per CDR3 protein. Found here are 650,000 to 850,000 distinct CDR3 sequences, about 50% of them singletons; the top ten hold about 4.8%. This chain links TRBV12-5 with TRBJ2-3; D remains ambiguous. The source of this sequence is a girl between 5 and 17 years old with multiple sclerosis. The sequenced sample consisted of blood. The CDR3: CASGSRVTDTQYF. The CDR3 DNA sequence: TGTGCTAGTGGTTCAAGGGTCACAGATACGCAGTATTTT.